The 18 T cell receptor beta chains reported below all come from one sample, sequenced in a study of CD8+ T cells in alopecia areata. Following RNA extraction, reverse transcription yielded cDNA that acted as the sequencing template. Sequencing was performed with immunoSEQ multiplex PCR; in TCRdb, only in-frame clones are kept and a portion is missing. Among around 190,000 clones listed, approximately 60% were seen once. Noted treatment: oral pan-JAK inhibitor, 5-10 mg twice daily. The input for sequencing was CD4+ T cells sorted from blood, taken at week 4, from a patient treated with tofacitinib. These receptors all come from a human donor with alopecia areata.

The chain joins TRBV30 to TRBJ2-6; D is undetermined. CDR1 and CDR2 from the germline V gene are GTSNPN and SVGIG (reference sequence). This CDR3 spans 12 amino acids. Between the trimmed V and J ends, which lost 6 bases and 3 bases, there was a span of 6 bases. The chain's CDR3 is CACRGGANVLTF. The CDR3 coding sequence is TGTGCCTGTCGCGGTGGGGCCAACGTCCTGACTTTC. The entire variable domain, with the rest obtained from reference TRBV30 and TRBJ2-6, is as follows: SQTIHQWPATLVQPVGSPLSLECTVEGTSNPNLYWYRQAAGRGLQLLFYSVGIGQISSEVPQNLSASRPQDRQFILSSKKLLLSDSGFYLCACRGGANVLTFGAGSRLTVL.

DNA for the CDR3: TGTGCCAGCAGTTTATGGGGGAACACTGAAGCTTTCTTT. This encodes CASSLWGNTEAFF. The chain joins TRBV27 to TRBJ1-1; D not certain. Germline V CDR1 and CDR2: MNHEY, SMNVEV (reference sequence). The CDR3 extends over 13 amino acids. V gave up 1 base and J gave up 1 base, with 4 bases separating them.

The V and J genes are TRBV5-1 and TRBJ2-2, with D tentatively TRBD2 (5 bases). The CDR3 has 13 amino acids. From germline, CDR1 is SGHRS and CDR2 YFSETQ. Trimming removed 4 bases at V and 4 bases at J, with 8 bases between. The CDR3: CASSTTSTGELFF. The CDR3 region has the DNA TGCGCCAGCAGCACAACTAGCACCGGGGAGCTGTTTTTT.

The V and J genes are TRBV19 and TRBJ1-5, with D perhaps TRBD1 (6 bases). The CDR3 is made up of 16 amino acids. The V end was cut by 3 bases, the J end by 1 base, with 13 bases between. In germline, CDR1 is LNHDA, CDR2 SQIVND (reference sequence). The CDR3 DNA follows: TGTGCCAGTAGTATCGCCACAGGGAGAAGCAATCAGCCCCAGCATTTT. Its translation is CASSIATGRSNQPQHF.

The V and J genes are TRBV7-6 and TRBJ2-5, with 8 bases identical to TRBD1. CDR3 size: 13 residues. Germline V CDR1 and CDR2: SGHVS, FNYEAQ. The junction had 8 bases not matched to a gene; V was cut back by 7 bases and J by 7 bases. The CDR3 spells CASTSTGDWTQYF. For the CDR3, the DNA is TGTGCCAGCACCTCGACAGGGGATTGGACCCAGTACTTC.

DNA for the CDR3: TGTGCCAGCAGTGTCCCCCGGGGGAACACTGAAGCTTTCTTT. Translated, it gives CASSVPRGNTEAFF. The genes are TRBV7-9 and TRBJ1-1, with unresolved D. V shed 6 bases and J shed 1 base, with 12 bases lying between them. Germline assignment: CDR1 SEHNR and CDR2 FQNEAQ (reference sequence). The CDR3 sequence is 14 residues long.

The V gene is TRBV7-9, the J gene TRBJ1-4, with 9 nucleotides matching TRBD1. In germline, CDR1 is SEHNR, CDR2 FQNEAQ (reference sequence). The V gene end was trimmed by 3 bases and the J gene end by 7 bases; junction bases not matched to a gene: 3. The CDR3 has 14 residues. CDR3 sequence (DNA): TGTGCCAGCAGCTTTGGGGACAGGGCTGAAAAACTGTTTTTT. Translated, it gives CASSFGDRAEKLFF.

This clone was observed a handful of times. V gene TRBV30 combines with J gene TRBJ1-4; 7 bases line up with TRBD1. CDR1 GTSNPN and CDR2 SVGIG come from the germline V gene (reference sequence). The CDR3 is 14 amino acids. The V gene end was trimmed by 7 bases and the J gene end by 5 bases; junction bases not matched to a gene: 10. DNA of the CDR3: TGTGCCTCCCAGGGGGGTCTTAACAATGAAAAACTGTTTTTT. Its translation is CASQGGLNNEKLFF.

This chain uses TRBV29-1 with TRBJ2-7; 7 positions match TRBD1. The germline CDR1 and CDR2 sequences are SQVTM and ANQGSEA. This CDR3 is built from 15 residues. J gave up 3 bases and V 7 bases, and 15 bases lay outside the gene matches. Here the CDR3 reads CSGGYTGQIIYEQYF. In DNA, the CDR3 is TGCAGCGGGGGGTATACGGGACAGATTATCTACGAGCAGTACTTC.

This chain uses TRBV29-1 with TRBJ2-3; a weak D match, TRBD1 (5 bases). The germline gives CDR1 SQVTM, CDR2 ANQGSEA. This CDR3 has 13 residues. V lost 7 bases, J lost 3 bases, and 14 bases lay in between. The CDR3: CSAPRAVTDTQYF. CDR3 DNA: TGCAGCGCCCCCAGGGCAGTTACAGATACGCAGTATTTT.

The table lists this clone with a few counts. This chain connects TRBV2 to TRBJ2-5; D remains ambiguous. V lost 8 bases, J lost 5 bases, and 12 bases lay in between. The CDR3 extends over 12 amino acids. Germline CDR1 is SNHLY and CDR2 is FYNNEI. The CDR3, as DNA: TGTGCCAGCGGCGGCACGGTGGAGACCCAGTACTTC. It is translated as CASGGTVETQYF.

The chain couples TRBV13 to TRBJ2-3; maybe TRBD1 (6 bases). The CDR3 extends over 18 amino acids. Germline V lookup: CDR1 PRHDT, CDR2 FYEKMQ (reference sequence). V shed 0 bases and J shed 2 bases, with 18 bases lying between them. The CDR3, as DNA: TGTGCCAGCAGCTTAGGAATCAGTTGGGACAACCCCACAGATACGCAGTATTTT. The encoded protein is CASSLGISWDNPTDTQYF.

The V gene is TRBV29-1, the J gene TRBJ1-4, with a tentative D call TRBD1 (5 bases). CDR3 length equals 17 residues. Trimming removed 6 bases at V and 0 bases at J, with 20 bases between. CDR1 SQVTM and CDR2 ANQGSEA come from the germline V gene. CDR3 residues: CSVLGSGYTPTNEKLFF. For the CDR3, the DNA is TGCAGCGTGCTTGGGTCAGGGTACACTCCAACTAATGAAAAACTGTTTTTT.

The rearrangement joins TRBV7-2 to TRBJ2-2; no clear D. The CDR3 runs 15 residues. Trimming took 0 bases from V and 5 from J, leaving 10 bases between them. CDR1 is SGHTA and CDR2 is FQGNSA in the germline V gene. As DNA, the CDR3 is TGTGCCAGCAGCTTAGCGCTTGCTAGAACCGGGGAGCTGTTTTTT. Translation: CASSLALARTGELFF.

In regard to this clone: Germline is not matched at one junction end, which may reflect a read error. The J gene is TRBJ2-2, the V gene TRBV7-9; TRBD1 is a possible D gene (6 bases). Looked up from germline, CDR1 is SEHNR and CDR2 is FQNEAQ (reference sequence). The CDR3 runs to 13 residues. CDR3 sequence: CASSKQGSREWIF. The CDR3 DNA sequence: TGTGCCAGCAGCAAACAGGGCTCGAGAGAGTGGATTTTT.

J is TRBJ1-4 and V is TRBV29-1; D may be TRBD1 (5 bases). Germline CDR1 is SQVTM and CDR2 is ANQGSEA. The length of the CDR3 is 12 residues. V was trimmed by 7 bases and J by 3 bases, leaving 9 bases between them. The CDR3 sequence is CSGGPSNEKLFF. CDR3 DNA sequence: TGCAGCGGGGGACCCTCTAATGAAAAACTGTTTTTT. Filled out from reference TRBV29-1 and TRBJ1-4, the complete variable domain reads SAVISQKPSRDICQRGTSLTIQCQVDSQVTMMFWYRQQPGQSLTLIATANQGSEATYESGFVIDKFPISRPNLTFSTLTVSNMSPEDSSIYLCSGGPSNEKLFFGSGTQLSVL.

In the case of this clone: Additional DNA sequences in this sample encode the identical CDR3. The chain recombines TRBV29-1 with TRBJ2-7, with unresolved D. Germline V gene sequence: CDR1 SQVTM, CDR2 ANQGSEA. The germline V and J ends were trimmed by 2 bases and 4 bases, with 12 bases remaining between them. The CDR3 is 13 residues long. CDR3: CSVEKSSGYEQYF. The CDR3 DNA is TGCAGCGTTGAAAAATCTAGTGGGTACGAGCAGTACTTC.

For the CDR3, the DNA is TGTGCCAGCAGCAACCGACAAGGAGCTGAAGCTTTCTTT. It codes for CASSNRQGAEAFF. This chain connects TRBV7-6 to TRBJ1-1; no firm D call. Trimming took 5 bases from V and 6 from J, leaving 13 bases between them. This CDR3 has 13 amino acids. Germline V gives CDR1 SGHVS, CDR2 FNYEAQ.